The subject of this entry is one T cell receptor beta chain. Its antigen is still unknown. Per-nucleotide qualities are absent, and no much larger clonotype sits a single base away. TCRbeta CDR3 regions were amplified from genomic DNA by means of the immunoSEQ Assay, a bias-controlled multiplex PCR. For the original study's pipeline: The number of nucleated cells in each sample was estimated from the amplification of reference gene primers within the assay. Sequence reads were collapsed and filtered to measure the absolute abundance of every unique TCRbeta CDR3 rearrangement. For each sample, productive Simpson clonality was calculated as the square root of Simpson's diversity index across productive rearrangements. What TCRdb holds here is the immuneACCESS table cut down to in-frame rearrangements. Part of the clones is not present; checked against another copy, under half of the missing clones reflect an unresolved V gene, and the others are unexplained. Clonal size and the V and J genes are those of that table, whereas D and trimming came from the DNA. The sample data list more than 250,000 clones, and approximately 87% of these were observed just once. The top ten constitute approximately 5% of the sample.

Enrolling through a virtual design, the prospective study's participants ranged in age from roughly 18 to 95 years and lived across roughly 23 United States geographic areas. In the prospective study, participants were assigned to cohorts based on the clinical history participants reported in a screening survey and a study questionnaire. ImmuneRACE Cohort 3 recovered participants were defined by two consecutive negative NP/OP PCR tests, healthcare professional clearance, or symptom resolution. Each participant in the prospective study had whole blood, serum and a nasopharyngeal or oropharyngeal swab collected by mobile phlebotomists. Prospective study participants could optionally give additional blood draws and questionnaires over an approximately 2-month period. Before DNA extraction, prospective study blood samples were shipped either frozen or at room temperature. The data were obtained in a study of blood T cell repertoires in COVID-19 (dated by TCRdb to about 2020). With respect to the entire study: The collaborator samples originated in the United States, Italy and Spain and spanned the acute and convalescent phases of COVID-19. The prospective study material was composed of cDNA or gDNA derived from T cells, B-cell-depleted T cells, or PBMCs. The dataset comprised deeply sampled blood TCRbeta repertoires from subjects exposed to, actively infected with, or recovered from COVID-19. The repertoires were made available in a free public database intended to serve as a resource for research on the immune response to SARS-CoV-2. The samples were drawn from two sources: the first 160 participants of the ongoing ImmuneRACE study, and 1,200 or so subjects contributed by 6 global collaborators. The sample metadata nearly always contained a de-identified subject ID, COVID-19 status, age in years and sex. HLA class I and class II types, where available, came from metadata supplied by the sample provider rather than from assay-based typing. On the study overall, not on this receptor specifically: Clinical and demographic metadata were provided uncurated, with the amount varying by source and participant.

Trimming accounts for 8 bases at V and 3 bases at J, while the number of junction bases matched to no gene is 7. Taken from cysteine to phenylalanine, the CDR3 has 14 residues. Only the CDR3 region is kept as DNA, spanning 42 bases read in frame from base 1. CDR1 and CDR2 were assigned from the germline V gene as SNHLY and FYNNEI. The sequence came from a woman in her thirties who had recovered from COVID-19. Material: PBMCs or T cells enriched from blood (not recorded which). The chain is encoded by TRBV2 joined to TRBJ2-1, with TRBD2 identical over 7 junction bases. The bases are TGTGCCAGCGAGGAGCGGGGATTCTACAATGAGCAGTTCTTC. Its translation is CASEERGFYNEQFF. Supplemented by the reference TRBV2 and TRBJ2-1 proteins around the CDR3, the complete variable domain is EPEVTQTPSHQVTQMGQEVILRCVPISNHLYFYWYRQILGQKVEFLVSFYNNEISEKSEIFDDQFSVERPDGSNFTLKIRSTKLEDSAMYFCASEERGFYNEQFFGPGTRLTVL.